The entry that follows covers one TCR beta chain sequence. Clones were read by immunoSEQ multiplex PCR, and TCRdb kept only the in-frame ones, dropping some. Among approximately 89,000 clones listed, around 95% were seen once. This CDR3 is built from 13 residues. V lost 3 bases, J lost 4 bases, and 9 bases lay in between. The V gene's germline CDR1 is KGHSH and CDR2 LQKENI. This sample is drawn from a study of technical replicates of blood from several donors. This receptor was obtained from a human donor in good health. The sample consisted of T cells isolated from PBMCs. The chain employs TRBV18 and TRBJ1-2; D remains ambiguous. The CDR3 coding sequence is TGTGCCAGCTCACCGGAGAACTTCTATGGCTACACCTTC. It encodes CASSPENFYGYTF.